Presented here are 16 T cell receptor beta chains from one specimen sequenced in a study of blood T cell repertoires in COVID-19. This table comes from immunoSEQ multiplex PCR, and its TCRdb copy is limited to in-frame clones, with some not included. The data contain about 140,000 clones, about 86% of them seen just once; the ten biggest clones take up around 8.4%. Sequencing was done on a sample of peripheral blood. The source is a woman in her sixties with acute or convalescent COVID-19.

The chain uses TRBV3-1 (or the pseudogene TRBV3-2) and TRBJ2-3; 15 bases are a match to TRBD2. Germline loops: CDR1 LGHDT, CDR2 YNNKEL (reference sequence). The CDR3 has 13 residues. The trim removed 8 bases at V and 7 bases at J, leaving 1 base unmatched. The CDR3 region is CASGTSGGYTQYF. In DNA form, the CDR3 reads TGTGCCAGCGGGACTAGCGGGGGGTATACGCAGTATTTT.

The chain carries TRBV11-2 and TRBJ2-1; TRBD2 aligns across 7 bases. V gave up 6 bases and J gave up 8 bases; unmatched junction bases: 16. Per the germline V gene, CDR1 is SGHAT and CDR2 is FQNNGV. The CDR3 sequence is 16 residues long. The CDR3 DNA is TGTGCCAGCAGTTCATACCTTAGGACTAGTTCGGATGAGCAGTTCTTC. This translates into CASSSYLRTSSDEQFF.

CDR3 amino acids: CASSIPGRIRTNEQFF. The DNA of the CDR3 is TGTGCCAGTAGTATACCAGGGAGGATACGAACCAATGAGCAGTTCTTC. The chain employs TRBV19 and TRBJ2-1, with a tentative D call TRBD2 (6 bases). CDR1 and CDR2 from the germline V gene are LNHDA and SQIVND (reference sequence). V lost 2 bases, J lost 6 bases, and 17 bases lay in between. The length of the CDR3 is 16 residues.

The V gene is TRBV23-1, the J gene TRBJ2-1; possibly TRBD1 for D (5 bases). TRBV23-1 is known as an ORF, though its function is uncertain. This CDR3 is built from 15 residues. The ends were cut back, 4 bases at V and 10 bases at J, with 20 bases in the middle. The CDR3 DNA follows: TGCGCCAGCAGTCGGTCGGGTGGATTCCCAGGGGAGCAGTTCTTC. It yields the protein CASSRSGGFPGEQFF.

The CDR3 DNA reads TGCGCCAGCAGCCAAGATCGGCGGGGGAGTAGAGATACGCAGTATTTT. Protein sequence: CASSQDRRGSRDTQYF. The chain has TRBV4-1 and TRBJ2-3; the match to TRBD2 covers 7 bases. The CDR3 runs 16 residues. Germline loops: CDR1 MGHRA, CDR2 YSYEKL. V gave up 0 bases and J gave up 5 bases; unmatched junction bases: 8.

V usage is TRBV10-3 and J usage is TRBJ2-7, with D hard to call. The CDR3 extends over 11 amino acids. The germline CDR1 and CDR2 sequences are ENHRY and SYGVKD. Trimming shortened V by 3 bases and J by 3 bases, and 3 bases separated the two germline ends. The chain's CDR3 is CAISDSYEQYF. The CDR3, as DNA: TGTGCCATCAGTGACAGCTACGAGCAGTACTTC.

This rearrangement joins TRBV11-3 to TRBJ2-2; 10 bases line up with TRBD1. The V gene's germline CDR1 is SGHNT and CDR2 YENEEA. V gave up 5 bases and J gave up 4 bases; unmatched junction bases: 7. The length of the CDR3 is 16 residues. The CDR3 nucleotides read TGTGCCAGCAGCAAAGGTTGGGACAGGGGCACCGGGGAGCTGTTTTTT. Encoded protein: CASSKGWDRGTGELFF.

The V gene is TRBV7-2, the J gene TRBJ1-5; 12 bases agree with TRBD1. Germline CDR1 reads SGHTA; CDR2 reads FQGNSA. This CDR3 is 14 amino acids long. The V segment lost 2 bases and the J segment 14 bases; nucleotides outside the gene matches: 7. DNA for the CDR3: TGTGCCAGCAGCTTAACGCAGGGACAGGGGGCAAAGCATTTT. Protein: CASSLTQGQGAKHF.

The chain joins TRBV18 to TRBJ1-6, with unresolved D. Germline CDR1 reads KGHSH; CDR2 reads LQKENI. Trimming left V 6 bases short and J 0 bases short, with 9 bases between. The CDR3 sequence is 15 residues long. DNA for the CDR3: TGTGCCAGCTCCCGTACGGGCTCCTATAATTCACCCCTCCACTTT. Translating gives CASSRTGSYNSPLHF.

The rearrangement uses TRBV4-1 and TRBJ2-2, with 8 positions matching TRBD2. V trimming: 1 base; J trimming: 6 bases; junction bases outside the gene matches: 4. CDR1 and CDR2 (germline): MGHRA, YSYEKL. The CDR3 is 15 residues long. CDR3 DNA: TGCGCCAGCAGCCAAGCTCCGGGAGGGGCCGGGGAGCTGTTTTTT. It specifies CASSQAPGGAGELFF.

The chain is built from TRBV29-1 and TRBJ1-3; maybe TRBD1 (5 bases). The CDR3 is made up of 14 amino acids. In germline, CDR1 is SQVTM, CDR2 ANQGSEA. Trimming removed 6 bases at V and 2 bases at J, with 14 bases between. CDR3 nucleotide sequence: TGCAGCGTACGCCCAGGGTCTGCTGGAAACACCATATATTTT. This codes for CSVRPGSAGNTIYF.

The rearrangement links TRBV5-1 to TRBJ2-3; D unresolved. Germline CDR1 SGHRS, CDR2 YFSETQ. The CDR3 runs to 13 residues. The V end lost 2 bases, the J end lost 4 bases, and 8 bases lay between the germline ends. CDR3 sequence reads: CASSLIGSDTQYF. CDR3 bases: TGCGCCAGCAGCTTAATCGGGTCAGATACGCAGTATTTT.

This chain connects TRBV15 to TRBJ2-7; D is possibly TRBD1 (5 bases). The CDR3 is 14 amino acids. V was pared by 0 bases and J by 0 bases, with 6 bases between. The germline V gene encodes CDR1 LNHNV and CDR2 YYDKDF (reference sequence). The CDR3 coding sequence is TGTGCCACCAGCAGAGATCAGGGCTCCTACGAGCAGTACTTC. Translating gives CATSRDQGSYEQYF.

The chain combines TRBV9 with TRBJ2-7, with D tentatively TRBD2 (5 bases). CDR1 is SGDLS and CDR2 is YYNGEE in the germline V gene. The CDR3 loop spans 15 amino acids. The ends were cut back, 0 bases at V and 3 bases at J, with 13 bases in the middle. CDR3 DNA: TGTGCCAGCAGCGTAGTTCCTAGCAACGGCTACGAGCAGTACTTC. Amino acid sequence: CASSVVPSNGYEQYF.

The DNA for the CDR3 is TGTGCCAGCACTGCCTTCAACTGGGCGGGGGGATCCTACGAGCAGTACTTC. This gives the protein CASTAFNWAGGSYEQYF. The rearrangement links TRBV28 to TRBJ2-7; 8 bases line up with TRBD2. The CDR3 length is 17 residues. Per germline, CDR1 MDHEN and CDR2 SYDVKM. The trim removed 7 bases at V and 1 base at J, leaving 15 bases unmatched.

The chain has TRBV14 and TRBJ1-1; 7 positions match TRBD1. Trimming took 4 bases from V and 5 from J; bases not matched to a gene: 4. Looked up from germline, CDR1 is SGHDN and CDR2 is FVKESK. This CDR3 contains 13 residues. CDR3 nucleotide sequence: TGTGCCAGCAGCCTCCAGGGGGGAACTGAAGCTTTCTTT. Its protein is CASSLQGGTEAFF. Combining the CDR3 with reference TRBV14 and TRBJ1-1 gives the whole variable domain EAGVTQFPSHSVIEKGQTVTLRCDPISGHDNLYWYRRVMGKEIKFLLHFVKESKQDESGMPNNRFLAERTGGTYSTLKVQPAELEDSGVYFCASSLQGGTEAFFGQGTRLTVV.